The rows below give T cell receptor beta chains drawn from one sample of a study of shared clonotypes between healthy human individuals. Using immunoSEQ multiplex PCR, the repertoire was profiled, and TCRdb retains in-frame clones only, with some absent. The sample shows about 2,100,000 clones, roughly 91% of them seen only once. The source material was naive CD8+ T cells from PBMCs. The receptors were sampled from a man between 18 and 29 years old in good health. Some clones in this sample may be carry-over from other donors' samples. CDR3s include the opening cysteine and the closing phenylalanine or tryptophan. The D gene is left open where the match is weak. Not every row has a clone size; where given, it reads once, few, many or a size class.

.	TRBJ1-3	TRBV7-9	.	TGTGCCAGCAGGGGTGAGGGTCTCTCTGGAAACACCATATATTTT	CASRGEGLSGNTIYF
TRBD2	TRBJ2-3	TRBV6-1	.	TGTGCCAGCAGTGCCTCTAGCGGGAGGGTCAAAGATACGCAGTATTTT	CASSASSGRVKDTQYF
TRBD1	TRBJ2-5	TRBV2	.	TGTGCCAGCAGGGACAGGGGTTGGGGAGAGACCCAGTACTTC	CASRDRGWGETQYF
.	TRBJ2-7	TRBV7-3	.	TGTGCCAGCAGCTTAACAGGAGGGGATAGCTACGAGCAGTACTTC	CASSLTGGDSYEQYF
.	TRBJ1-4	TRBV4-1	.	TGCGCCAGCAGCCAGCCTGGACTCCGGGGTGAAAAACTGTTTTTT	CASSQPGLRGEKLFF
.	TRBJ1-1	TRBV6-1	.	TGTGCCAGCAGTCCTTTCACTGAAGCTTTCTTT	CASSPFTEAFF
.	TRBJ2-2	TRBV30	.	TGTGCCTGGAGTGCAGGGTTCGCCGGGGAGCTGTTTTTT	CAWSAGFAGELFF
.	TRBJ2-5	TRBV7-2	.	TGTGCCAGCAGCTTATCCCCGGACGTTTGGTCGGAGACCCAGTACTTC	CASSLSPDVWSETQYF
.	TRBJ2-2	TRBV5-4	.	TGTGCCAGCAGCTTGGTCGAAGCGGCCGGGGAGCTGTTTTTT	CASSLVEAAGELFF
.	TRBJ1-1	TRBV13	once	TGTGCCAGCTCCGGAAGGGGCACTGAAGCTTTCTTT	CASSGRGTEAFF
.	TRBJ2-1	TRBV5-1	.	TGCGCCAGCAGCTTGGCCCCAAGCTCCTACAATGAGCAGTTCTTC	CASSLAPSSYNEQFF
.	TRBJ1-2	TRBV28	.	TGTGCCAGCAGTTTAAGGGGGGTTCCCTATGGCTACACCTTC	CASSLRGVPYGYTF
.	TRBJ2-5	TRBV4-1	.	TGCGCCAGCAGCCAAGTTGCTAGGGACGGACTCCAAGAGACCCAGTACTTC	CASSQVARDGLQETQYF
.	TRBJ2-1	TRBV12-5	.	TGTGCTAGTGCGAACGGGGCAGCGCGGGATGAGCAGTTCTTC	CASANGAARDEQFF
TRBD1	TRBJ2-2	TRBV19	.	TGTGCCAGTAGTCCCCTGGACAGGGGGCTCACCGGGGAGCTGTTTTTT	CASSPLDRGLTGELFF
.	TRBJ2-1	TRBV10-1	few	TGCGCCAGCAGTGTGGGGGGCCCCTACAATGAGCAGTTCTTC	CASSVGGPYNEQFF
.	TRBJ1-3	TRBV9	.	TGTGCCAGCAGCGCCGACGGACTAACGTGGAACACCATATATTTT	CASSADGLTWNTIYF
TRBD1	TRBJ1-3	TRBV4-1	few	TGCGCCAGCAGCCGGGACAGATACTCTGGAAACACCATATATTTT	CASSRDRYSGNTIYF
TRBD2	TRBJ2-1	TRBV11-2	.	TGTGCCAGCAGCGGGGGAGGGGCCTTCAATGAGCAGTTCTTC	CASSGGGAFNEQFF
TRBD2	TRBJ2-7	TRBV4-3	.	TGCGCCAGCAGCCAAGACCCTAGCGGCATCTACGAGCAGTACTTC	CASSQDPSGIYEQYF
.	TRBJ2-7	TRBV27	few	TGTGCCAGCAGTTCCCGCTACGAGCAGTACTTC	CASSSRYEQYF
TRBD2	TRBJ2-7	TRBV7-2	.	TGTGCCAGCTTACTGTCTAGCGGGAGGGTCCCCTTC	CASLLSSGRVPF
TRBD2	TRBJ2-7	TRBV19	.	TGTGCCAGTAGCAGCGGGGTGGGCTACGAGCAGTACTTC	CASSSGVGYEQYF
.	TRBJ2-3	TRBV7-6	.	TGTGCCAGCAGCCTTGGGACAAGCACAGATACGCAGTATTTT	CASSLGTSTDTQYF
.	TRBJ1-1	TRBV9	.	TGTGCCAGCAGCGTAGGAGACGGGGACACGCGGTCGAACACTGAAGCTTTCTTT	CASSVGDGDTRSNTEAFF
.	TRBJ2-1	TRBV10-3	.	TGTGCCATCAGTGAACGTGGGCCCAATGAGCAGTTCTTC	CAISERGPNEQFF
TRBD2	TRBJ2-5	TRBV7-8	.	TGTGCCAGCAGCCCAGCACCGGGACTAGCGGGAGAGGGGGGCAGGACCCAGTACTTC	CASSPAPGLAGEGGRTQYF
.	TRBJ1-5	TRBV30	few	TGTGCCTGGAGTTCAGTTGATAGCAATCAGCCCCAGCATTTT	CAWSSVDSNQPQHF
.	TRBJ2-7	TRBV11-2	.	TGTGCCAGCAGCTTAGTTTTAGCGGTTTCCTACGAGCAGTACTTC	CASSLVLAVSYEQYF
.	TRBJ2-2	TRBV11-2	.	TGTGCCAGCAGCCCTGCCGGGGAGCTGTTTTTT	CASSPAGELFF
TRBD1	TRBJ1-1	TRBV11-2	once	TGTGCCAGCAGCTTATTCGGGACAGGGGGCTCTGACACTGAAGCTTTCTTT	CASSLFGTGGSDTEAFF
.	TRBJ2-5	TRBV28	.	TGTGCCAGCAGCCCCTGGCGAGGGGACTCGGAGACCCAGTACTTC	CASSPWRGDSETQYF
TRBD1	TRBJ1-4	TRBV7-3	few	TGTGCCAGCAGTCCGACAGGGTCGGGTGAAAAACTGTTTTTT	CASSPTGSGEKLFF
.	TRBJ2-1	TRBV6-4	once	TGTGCCAGCAGTGACTCGTTTGAACGGTCCTACAATGAGCAGTTCTTC	CASSDSFERSYNEQFF
.	TRBJ2-6	TRBV6-6	.	TGTGCCAGCAGTTCCGGACGGTTCTCTGGGGCCAACGTCCTGACTTTC	CASSSGRFSGANVLTF
TRBD2	TRBJ2-5	TRBV9	.	TGTGCCAGCAGCATTCCCACTTTTAGCGGGAGTAAAGAGACCCAGTACTTC	CASSIPTFSGSKETQYF
.	TRBJ1-2	TRBV6-6	.	TGTGCCAGCAGGACCTCCAGGGACTTCTTAGGCTACACCTTC	CASRTSRDFLGYTF
.	TRBJ2-1	TRBV28	.	TGTGCCAGCAGTTTTATCCCGCTTGACACCTCTCAGGCTGAGCAGTTCTTC	CASSFIPLDTSQAEQFF
.	TRBJ1-1	TRBV10-1	.	TGCGCCAGCAGTGAGTCTATGAAAGGTGCCACTGAAGCTTTCTTT	CASSESMKGATEAFF
.	TRBJ2-7	TRBV14	.	TGTGCCAGCAGCCAAGAGGGTCTGTCCCCCTTCCTGAAAGAGCAGTACTTC	CASSQEGLSPFLKEQYF
.	TRBJ1-1	TRBV7-9	.	TGTGCCAGCAGCTTAGAGGGCGACACTGAAGCTTTCTTT	CASSLEGDTEAFF
.	TRBJ2-7	TRBV28	.	TGTGCCAGCAGTTTAGGCCCGGCGGACGAGCAGTACTTC	CASSLGPADEQYF
.	TRBJ2-7	TRBV9	.	TGTGCCAGCAGCGTAGGGATTGCGGAAGTTTCCTACGAGCAGTACTTC	CASSVGIAEVSYEQYF
.	TRBJ1-1	TRBV27	.	TGTGCCAGCAGTCAAGGGGGATCGGGAGTCACTGAAGCTTTCTTT	CASSQGGSGVTEAFF
.	TRBJ2-3	TRBV9	.	TGTGCCAGCAGCGTAGAGTCGGTTAGCACAGATACGCAGTATTTT	CASSVESVSTDTQYF
TRBD2	TRBJ2-7	TRBV6-1	once	TGTGCCAGCAGTGATACTAGCGGAGACTCCTACGAGCAGTACTTC	CASSDTSGDSYEQYF
.	TRBJ2-7	TRBV5-4	.	TGTGCCAGCAGCGTGGCCGAGGGTTACGAGCAGTACTTC	CASSVAEGYEQYF
.	TRBJ2-7	TRBV9	.	TGTGCCAGCAGCGGCCCTCGACAGATCTACGAGCAGTACTTC	CASSGPRQIYEQYF
.	TRBJ1-2	TRBV9	.	TGTGCCAGCAGCGTATCGGACGGCCCTAACTATGGCTACACCTTC	CASSVSDGPNYGYTF
.	TRBJ2-7	TRBV4-1	.	TGCGCCAGCAGCCATGAGGGGGTAGGACTTAGGTCCTACGAGCAGTACTTC	CASSHEGVGLRSYEQYF
.	TRBJ2-6	TRBV5-6	.	TGTGCCAGCAGCTCTGGAGGACACCCGAGGTCTGGGGCCAACGTCCTGACTTTC	CASSSGGHPRSGANVLTF
.	TRBJ2-1	TRBV11-2	.	TGTGCCAGCAGCTCACGGGGCATGGACTTCCATGAGCAGTTCTTC	CASSSRGMDFHEQFF
TRBD2	TRBJ2-7	TRBV2	.	TGTGCCAGCAGTGAAGGGCTAGCGGAATCCTACGAGCAGTACTTC	CASSEGLAESYEQYF
.	TRBJ2-7	TRBV7-9	.	TGTGCCAGCAGCTTAGGGACAGCCAGCGAGCAGTACTTC	CASSLGTASEQYF
TRBD2	TRBJ2-1	TRBV7-9	.	TGTGCCAGCAGCTTCTCGGCGGGAGGACCCTACAATGAGCAGTTCTTC	CASSFSAGGPYNEQFF
TRBD2	TRBJ2-1	TRBV27	once	TGTGCCAGCAGTCCATTAGCGGGGGGCTACAATGAGCAGTTCTTC	CASSPLAGGYNEQFF
.	TRBJ2-7	TRBV6-1	.	TGTGCCAGCAGTGAAGCTGCAGGCCCGGGGACCTCCTACGAGCAGTACTTC	CASSEAAGPGTSYEQYF
.	TRBJ1-5	TRBV9	.	TGTGCCAGCAGCTCTGGTAGCAATCAGCCCCAGCATTTT	CASSSGSNQPQHF
TRBD1	TRBJ1-4	TRBV9	.	TGTGCCAGCAGCCCCGAGACAGGGGCTAGGGAAAAACTGTTTTTT	CASSPETGAREKLFF
TRBD1	TRBJ2-7	TRBV5-4	.	TGTGCCAGCACCGATCGACAGGGAAGCTCCTACGAGCAGTACTTC	CASTDRQGSSYEQYF